The T cell receptor (beta chain) under discussion was sequenced for a study of regulatory T cells in long-lasting Graves disease. Notes on the study in general: Possibly, accuracy suffered from the small sample size.

This clonotype was seen many times. Its specificity is unknown. Time point: newly diagnosed GD, antithyroid drugs for less than 3 months. PBMC RNA was the source of the TCR library. An endocrinology department in Xi'an, China, recruited the patients. Sequencing libraries for TCR beta were prepared with iRepertoire HTBI primers and Arm-PCR of CDR3 regions. TCRdb analysed the multiplex PCR reads with MiXCR anew, one entry per CDR3 protein. The sample holds around 500,000 distinct CDR3 sequences; around 16% are singletons and the top ten take roughly 25%. Germline V gives CDR1 MNHNS, CDR2 SASEGT. Trimming removed 7 bases at V and 13 bases at J, with 16 bases between. This CDR3 has 12 residues. This sample was shared with a second study, whose subject was T cells in Graves' hyperthyroidism and ophthalmopathy. From that second work: The HTBI set primed first-round TCR CDR3 RT-PCR. A median 6.5 months before onset, the model predicted ophthalmopathy.

The chain is built from TRBV6-1 and TRBJ1-4, with TRBD1 as a possible D gene (5 bases). The sample was peripheral blood mononuclear cells (PBMCs), taken at new diagnosis, from a patient treated with antithyroid drugs. The sequence derives from a woman aged 35-60 years with Graves disease. The CDR3, as DNA: TGTGCCAGCACCCAAGGAGGGGTCGGACTGTTTTTT. Translating gives CASTQGGVGLFF.